This T cell receptor beta chain was captured in a study of blood T cell repertoires in COVID-19. This clone was seen just once. As originally analysed: Amplification with reference gene primers provided the estimates of nucleated cell counts. Libraries were prepared by immunoSEQ multiplex PCR; TCRdb keeps only in-frame clonotypes and omits some of them. V and J calls and clone size follow that table, whereas D and trimming were derived from the DNA. The sample consists of approximately 210,000 clones, around 86% of them appearing once. The sequence was collected from a man aged 25 to 40 who had recovered from COVID-19. The source material was peripheral blood.

In nucleotides, the CDR3 is TGCGCCAGCAGCCAAGATAGCATACGAATAAACCCGAACACTGAAGCTTTCTTT. Protein: CASSQDSIRINPNTEAFF. The chain links TRBV4-1 to TRBJ1-1; D remains ambiguous. Germline CDR1 is MGHRA and CDR2 is YSYEKL. Between the trimmed V and J ends, which lost 0 bases and 1 base, there was a span of 18 bases. The CDR3 contains 18 residues.